The entry below describes one T cell receptor beta chain. This clonotype was picked up many times. The target of this receptor is not known. At one end the junction does not follow the germline gene, possibly because of a read error. The protocol used for the library was PCR. TCRdb records Illumina HiSeq 2000 as the sequencer. The public reads were reanalyzed by TCRdb: fastp trimming at Q25, MiXCR alignment, in-frame beta chains only. Identical CDR3 protein sequences are pooled into one entry, listed with their most common genes and DNA. This sample lists approximately 9,600 distinct CDR3 sequences; approximately 50% were detected once. Clones ranked in the top ten supply more than 30% of the sample. Its CDR3 holds 12 amino acids, cysteine through phenylalanine. The retained sequence is limited to the CDR3, 36 bases, with the frame set at the first base. This entry comes from a study of tumor-infiltrating lymphocytes in oesophageal squamous cell carcinoma listed by TCRdb under 2016.

Recombination linked TRBV12-3 or TRBV12-4 to TRBJ2-3; the D segment may tentatively be TRBD1 or TRBD2, each giving 6 matched bases. This TCR was recovered from a female donor with esophageal squamous cell carcinoma. Sequencing was performed on esophageal tumor tissue. The bases are TGTGCCAGTACCCCCGGAGGGGGTTCTTCGGATTTT. The encoded protein is CASTPGGGSSDF.